A selection of T cell receptor beta chains follows, all from one sample in a study of early T cells in non-severe SARS-CoV-2 infection. In TCRdb, the 5' RACE reads were re-called with MiXCR into one record per CDR3 protein. The table shows 25,000 to 35,000 distinct CDR3 sequences, with less than 6% occurring only once. The sample comprised whole blood. All receptors derive from an adult who was a healthcare worker with PCR-confirmed SARS-CoV-2 infection or an uninfected control (not recorded which). CDR3s leave out the opening cysteine and the closing phenylalanine or tryptophan. A D gene is named only where the DNA matches it firmly. A clone size is listed for some rows: how often the clone was seen (once, few, many), or a class if it is expanded.

J: TRBJ2-3
V: TRBV7-9
D: NA
size: many
CDR3: ASSPRLAKDTQY

J: TRBJ2-7
V: TRBV23-1
D: NA
size: NA
CDR3: ASSCRVYSHEQY

J: TRBJ2-1
V: TRBV6-1
D: TRBD1
size: many
CDR3: ASSTGTVSGEQF

J: TRBJ2-7
V: TRBV6-1
D: NA
size: many
CDR3: ASRPRTDHYEQY

J: TRBJ2-5
V: TRBV4-2
D: TRBD1
size: NA
CDR3: ASSQVEDRAETQY

J: TRBJ1-1
V: TRBV3-1
D: NA
size: many
CDR3: ASSLTGGTPNTEAF

J: TRBJ2-7
V: TRBV12-3/TRBV12-4
D: TRBD1
size: few
CDR3: ASSLPPGTGSYEQY

J: TRBJ1-3
V: TRBV7-9
D: NA
size: many
CDR3: ASSLDRSSGNTIY

J: TRBJ2-3
V: TRBV10-3
D: TRBD2
size: few
CDR3: AITTGLAGGDTQY

J: TRBJ2-2
V: TRBV5-1
D: TRBD2
size: many
CDR3: ASSLRSGGITGELF

J: TRBJ2-5
V: TRBV6-5
D: NA
size: many
CDR3: ASSYLRTQY

J: TRBJ2-5
V: TRBV27
D: NA
size: medium-sized
CDR3: ASSTLVGRETQY

J: TRBJ2-5
V: TRBV6-1
D: NA
size: NA
CDR3: ASSEAGLKETQY

J: TRBJ2-3
V: TRBV11-2
D: TRBD1
size: many
CDR3: ASSSSQGAKDTQY

J: TRBJ2-3
V: TRBV29-1
D: TRBD1
size: few
CDR3: SVTGTGTTDTQY

J: TRBJ2-3
V: TRBV5-4
D: NA
size: NA
CDR3: ASSLAGSTDTQY

J: TRBJ1-1
V: TRBV4-2
D: NA
size: NA
CDR3: ASSRPENTEAF

J: TRBJ2-3
V: TRBV7-3
D: NA
size: medium-sized
CDR3: ASSLRVGGTDTQY

J: TRBJ2-1
V: TRBV9
D: NA
size: few
CDR3: ASSVAWSSYNEQF

J: TRBJ2-3
V: TRBV7-9
D: TRBD2
size: many
CDR3: ASSETGGLAGGYTQY

J: TRBJ1-4
V: TRBV5-4
D: TRBD1
size: many
CDR3: ASSQQGVREKLF

J: TRBJ2-7
V: TRBV11-2
D: NA
size: NA
CDR3: ASSTQAGQVNSYEQY

J: TRBJ2-1
V: TRBV20-1
D: TRBD1
size: many
CDR3: SALGDRGIDNEQF

J: TRBJ2-2
V: TRBV3-1
D: TRBD2
size: many
CDR3: ASSHSGAGELF

J: TRBJ2-3
V: TRBV4-3
D: TRBD1
size: NA
CDR3: ASSPDRGATDTQY

J: TRBJ1-2
V: TRBV6-5
D: TRBD1
size: many
CDR3: ASSWTGGFTNYGYT

J: TRBJ2-7
V: TRBV11-2
D: NA
size: once
CDR3: ASSPDRNRYEQY

J: TRBJ2-2
V: TRBV6-5
D: NA
size: many
CDR3: ASSPGGMTGELF

J: TRBJ2-1
V: TRBV6-5
D: NA
size: many
CDR3: ASSYRGLYNEQF

J: TRBJ1-5
V: TRBV4-3
D: NA
size: many
CDR3: ASSQETWQPQH

J: TRBJ2-5
V: TRBV27
D: NA
size: many
CDR3: ASSLSYGGQETQY

J: TRBJ1-1
V: TRBV7-6
D: TRBD1
size: NA
CDR3: ASSLRQGGTEAF

J: TRBJ2-1
V: TRBV14
D: NA
size: many
CDR3: ASSQGVVYNEQF

J: TRBJ2-7
V: TRBV5-5
D: NA
size: many
CDR3: ASSFSDRSYEQY

J: TRBJ1-5
V: TRBV5-6
D: NA
size: many
CDR3: ASSLFTSNQPQH

J: TRBJ2-7
V: TRBV30
D: TRBD2
size: few
CDR3: AWSRGTTYEQY

J: TRBJ1-1
V: TRBV30
D: NA
size: many
CDR3: AWSVSGTSNTEAF